This T cell receptor (beta chain) was identified in a study of read filtering for tumor transcriptome and immune sequencing. V lost 5 bases to trimming and J lost 4 bases, with 15 bases between them. This CDR3 is built from 15 residues. Looked up from germline, CDR1 is SGHVS and CDR2 is FNYEAQ. The library was built from about 370 ng RNA with molecular barcoded adaptors for alpha/delta and beta/gamma chains. TCRdb redid the calling of the reads with MiXCR, one entry per CDR3 protein. The profile shows about 40,000 distinct CDR3 sequences, approximately 10% of them singletons. This clonotype qualifies as medium-sized. At the time of active disease, bone marrow was collected from every patient.

The rearrangement uses TRBV7-6 and TRBJ2-1, with a weak D call TRBD2 (5 bases). The receptor was derived from a donor over 35 with multiple myeloma. Sample: a population of CD138-negative cells sorted from bone marrow. The CDR3 nucleotides are TGTGCCAGCAGCCTGGGAGCCAGCCTTTACAATGAGCAGTTCTTC. Translation gives CASSLGASLYNEQFF.